Here is one T cell receptor beta chain with its context. The antigen it binds to is not known. No base-level quality is on record; no much larger clone is a single base apart. This sample is part of a study of identifying expanded T cells in peripheral blood (dated by TCRdb to about 2019). As for the study more broadly: Technical replicates were generated by sequencing separate aliquots of the same genomic DNA pool, with four replicates compared pairwise.

Study-level results and caveats: Across all healthy donors, variance in clone template counts between approximately two-week samples was found to increase significantly with total template count. The beta-binomial model significantly reduced the number of clones called differentially abundant and the false-positive rate across all healthy-donor time intervals. The authors expected that over much longer intervals, such as months to years, biological variance in healthy repertoires might increase even further. The binomial model flagged approximately 1.2 differentially abundant clones between technical replicates, compared with about 17 over roughly 2 weeks and 19 over about four weeks.

TCRbeta CDR3 regions were profiled with the immunoSEQ Assay using bias-controlled multiplex PCR amplification of genomic DNA. Concerning the study's data processing: To quantify the absolute abundance of each unique TCRbeta CDR3 region, the sequences were collapsed and filtered. Differential abundance was tested with a binomial (Fisher-equivalent) model and with a beta-binomial model adding time-dependent variance fitted from healthy donors. Clones with fewer than 5 combined templates were excluded, and clones with Benjamini-Hochberg FDR below 0.01 were called differentially abundant. The form v = (b*log(k)+a)^2 was used to model beta-binomial variance as a function of total template count across the two samples. The table was pulled from immuneACCESS by TCRdb, which kept in-frame rearrangements only. Such tables lose some clones; where checked, under half of the loss comes from unresolved V genes, and the rest has no known cause. The V and J calls and the clone size are those of that table, but D and trimming were determined from the DNA. Recorded for this sample are about 130,000 clones; less than 90% of them occurred a single time. The biggest ten clones account for about 8% of the sample.

Inclusive of the bounding cysteine and phenylalanine, the CDR3 is 11 residues long. The kept DNA is CDR3 alone, 33 bases in frame from the first base. CDR1 SGHRS and CDR2 YFSETQ were looked up in the germline V gene. Trimming takes 6 bases from V and 1 base from J, and the germline ends sit 4 bases apart. No immune events such as infections were documented for the healthy donors during the collection period. Blood repertoires from healthy donors were used as a training cohort for calibrating time-dependent variance in a beta-binomial model of differential abundance of T-cell clones. The training cohort comprised roughly ten healthy donors, 3 female and 7 male. On average the donors were around 45 years old, and their ages spanned roughly 29 to 64 years. Whole blood, obtained from a commercial supplier, was collected from each healthy donor at three time points spaced around 13 days apart. Genomic DNA was extracted from unsorted whole blood for immunosequencing.

Here the chain combines TRBV5-1 and TRBJ1-1; the D gene cannot be named for sure. The TCR originated in a person aged 18-70 years in good health. The sequenced sample was blood. The DNA is TGCGCCAGCACAAAGAACACTGAAGCTTTCTTT. Translation gives CASTKNTEAFF. With the rest looked up from the reference TRBV5-1 and TRBJ1-1 genes rather than sequenced, the full variable domain is KAGVTQTPRYLIKTRGQQVTLSCSPISGHRSVSWYQQTPGQGLQFLFEYFSETQRNKGNFPGRFSGRQFSNSRSEMNVSTLELGDSALYLCASTKNTEAFFGQGTRLTVV.